What follows are 9 T cell receptor beta chains derived from one specimen sequenced in a study of blood T cell repertoires in COVID-19. Sequencing used immunoSEQ multiplex PCR; TCRdb keeps in-frame clones, though not all of them. This repertoire shows some 170,000 clones, about 87% found once; its top ten account for roughly 3.9%. The sample consisted of peripheral blood. The receptors stem from a woman aged 60-75 years who had recovered from COVID-19.

The rearrangement uses TRBV28 and TRBJ1-1; 7 nucleotides line up with TRBD1. The CDR3 runs to 18 residues. Germline assignment: CDR1 MDHEN and CDR2 SYDVKM. With 5 bases clipped from V and 4 bases from J, the junction kept 19 bases outside the gene matches. The CDR3 sequence: CASSPLLLIQGFITEAFF. CDR3 nucleotides: TGTGCCAGCAGTCCCCTCCTACTAATACAGGGGTTTATCACTGAAGCTTTCTTT.

The sample holds one count of this clone. The chain carries TRBV6-5 and TRBJ2-7; no clear D gene. CDR1 MNHEY and CDR2 SVGAGI come from the germline V gene. Trimming removed 0 bases from V and 0 bases from J, with 9 bases in between. This CDR3 is built from 15 residues. The CDR3 nucleotides read TGTGCCAGCAGTTACTCGGAGAAGTCCTCCTACGAGCAGTACTTC. It encodes CASSYSEKSSYEQYF.

The V and J genes are TRBV30 and TRBJ1-2; 8 bases are shared with TRBD1. Germline lookup yields CDR1 GTSNPN and CDR2 SVGIG (reference sequence). With V trimmed by 3 bases and J by 4 bases, 4 bases remained unmatched. The CDR3 is made up of 13 amino acids. CDR3: CAWRPGGSYGYTF. The CDR3 DNA reads TGTGCCTGGAGACCAGGGGGCAGCTATGGCTACACCTTC. The complete variable domain, with remaining parts taken from reference TRBV30 and TRBJ1-2, reads SQTIHQWPATLVQPVGSPLSLECTVEGTSNPNLYWYRQAAGRGLQLLFYSVGIGQISSEVPQNLSASRPQDRQFILSSKKLLLSDSGFYLCAWRPGGSYGYTFGSGTRLTVV.

The J gene is TRBJ2-2, the V gene TRBV9, with D possibly matching TRBD1 (6 bases). This CDR3 spans 15 amino acids. Germline-derived CDR1 and CDR2 are SGDLS and YYNGEE. Trimming took 3 bases from V and 7 from J, leaving 16 bases between them. CDR3 DNA: TGTGCCAGCAGCGCGAATACAGGGTTTTTCGGGGAGCTGTTTTTT. It is translated as CASSANTGFFGELFF.

This clone showed up just once. The V gene is TRBV7-2, the J gene TRBJ1-2, with D possibly being TRBD1 (5 bases). There are 14 residues in the CDR3. Germline values: CDR1 SGHTA, CDR2 FQGNSA. V lost 4 bases, J lost 1 base, and 10 bases lay in between. The DNA of the CDR3 is TGTGCCAGCAGCTCCTCGGGGGATAACTATGGCTACACCTTC. Amino acid sequence: CASSSSGDNYGYTF.

This clone was counted between two and nine times. Here the CDR3 reads CASSHLPGLAGGRYTQYF. The CDR3 DNA sequence: TGTGCCAGCAGCCATCTGCCGGGACTAGCGGGGGGGCGGTATACGCAGTATTTT. J is TRBJ2-3 and V is TRBV5-4; TRBD2 aligns across 16 bases. The CDR3 length is 18 residues. From germline, CDR1 is SGHNT and CDR2 YYREEE (reference sequence). V gave up 4 bases and J gave up 7 bases; unmatched junction bases: 12.

The J gene is TRBJ2-7, the V gene TRBV12-3 or TRBV12-4; tentative D call: TRBD1 (6 bases). The V gene lost 6 bases and the J gene lost 4 bases, with 13 bases spanning the gap. This CDR3 contains 13 residues. CDR3 sequence (DNA): TGTGCCAGCAGACGGACAGCCGGATACGAGCAGTACTTC. It specifies CASRRTAGYEQYF.

V is TRBV10-3 and J is TRBJ1-4, with a possible D match to TRBD1 (5 bases). Germline values: CDR1 ENHRY, CDR2 SYGVKD. The CDR3 runs to 12 residues. V was cut by 10 bases and J by 8 bases, with 14 bases left in between. The chain's CDR3 is CASRGLGEKLFF. The CDR3 bases are TGTGCCAGCCGGGGACTAGGGGAAAAACTGTTTTTT.

The V call is TRBV28, the J call TRBJ1-2; 9 bases fit TRBD1. The CDR3 is 13 amino acids. The trim removed 6 bases at V and 4 bases at J, leaving 3 bases unmatched. Germline V gene sequence: CDR1 MDHEN, CDR2 SYDVKM. CDR3 in amino acids: CASRMTGGYGYTF. The CDR3 DNA reads as TGTGCCAGCAGAATGACAGGGGGCTATGGCTACACCTTC.